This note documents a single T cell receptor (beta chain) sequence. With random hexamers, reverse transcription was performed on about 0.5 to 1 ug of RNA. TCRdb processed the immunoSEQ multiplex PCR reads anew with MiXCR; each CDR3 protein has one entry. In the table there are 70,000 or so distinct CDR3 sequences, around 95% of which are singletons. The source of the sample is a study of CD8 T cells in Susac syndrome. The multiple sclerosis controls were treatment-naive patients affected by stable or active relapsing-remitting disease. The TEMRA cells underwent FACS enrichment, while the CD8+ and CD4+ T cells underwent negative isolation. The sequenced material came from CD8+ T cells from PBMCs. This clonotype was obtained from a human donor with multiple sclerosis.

CDR3: CSVLPSGGAVTGELFF. Written as DNA, the CDR3 is TGCAGCGTTCTACCTAGCGGGGGGGCCGTGACCGGGGAGCTGTTTTTT. The chain carries TRBV29-1 and TRBJ2-2; 12 nucleotides line up with TRBD2. The germline V gene has CDR1 SQVTM and CDR2 ANQGSEA. The J segment lost 5 bases and the V segment lost 5 bases, leaving 9 bases of the junction unmatched. The CDR3 covers 16 residues.